This TCR beta chain originates from a study of CD8 T cell repertoires and HIV-1 epitope variants. The sample holds one count of this clone. Its antigen is undetermined. The V end was cut by 2 bases, the J end by 3 bases, with 5 bases between. Per the germline V gene, CDR1 is MNHEY and CDR2 is SVGAGI. This CDR3 is 13 amino acids long. Profiling relied on immunoSEQ multiplex PCR, and the TCRdb table lists in-frame clones only, not all of them. Counted here are about 5,000 clones, approximately 61% occurring once; the ten biggest clones make up over 40%. The receptor was isolated from a male donor with HIV. Sequencing input: cultured CD8+ T cells derived from PBMCs. The V gene is TRBV6-5, the J gene TRBJ1-5, with no clear D. The CDR3 DNA sequence: TGTGCCAGCAGTTACGGGTTCAATCAGCCCCAGCATTTT. Its protein is CASSYGFNQPQHF.